The source of this TCR beta chain is a study of blood T cell repertoires in COVID-19. Background on the study: There were acute and convalescent COVID-19 samples, and they came from the United States, Italy and Spain. PBMCs, B-cell-depleted T cells, or T cells provided the cDNA or gDNA that made up the material.

Per the authors' pipeline: The authors estimated nucleated cell counts from reference gene primer amplification. Using immunoSEQ multiplex PCR, the repertoire was profiled, and TCRdb retains in-frame clones only, with some absent. The DNA gave D and trimming, while V, J and clone size come from that table. The sample gives approximately 150,000 clones, around 80% of which show up once; approximately 18% is in the top ten. The TCR was taken from a woman of 80 years or more with acute or convalescent COVID-19. What was sequenced was peripheral blood.

This chain's CDR3 is CASSPRDRVINEQFF. The CDR3, as DNA: TGTGCCAGCTCACCTCGGGACAGGGTCATCAATGAGCAGTTCTTC. This chain links TRBV18 with TRBJ2-1; 9 nucleotides line up with TRBD1. CDR3 size: 15 residues. Germline CDR1 is KGHSH and CDR2 is LQKENI. Trimming cost V 3 bases and J 6 bases; bases outside gene matches: 6.